This passage covers 26 T cell receptor beta chains from one sample sequenced in a study of blood T cell repertoires in COVID-19. Profiled with immunoSEQ multiplex PCR; TCRdb holds only in-frame clones, not every one. The data contain some 260,000 clones, 80% to 90% of them seen just once; the ten biggest clones take up approximately 4.5%. Specimen: PBMCs or T cells enriched from blood (not recorded which). The receptors derive from a man younger than 45 with acute COVID-19.

This rearrangement joins TRBV19 to TRBJ1-2; 11 positions match TRBD1. The CDR3 loop spans 13 amino acids. Per the germline V gene, CDR1 is LNHDA and CDR2 is SQIVND (reference sequence). Trimming removed 9 bases from V and 8 bases from J; junction bases left unmatched: 8. CDR3: CASTDRGRRGYTF. The CDR3 nucleotides are TGTGCCAGCACGGACAGGGGGCGTCGAGGCTACACCTTC.

This clone was recorded only once. The gene calls are TRBV18 and TRBJ1-4; D not certain. V shed 3 bases and J shed 0 bases, with 8 bases lying between them. The CDR3 has 15 residues. The germline V gene has CDR1 KGHSH and CDR2 LQKENI. The CDR3 coding sequence is TGTGCCAGCTCACCTAACCGGGCAACTAATGAAAAACTGTTTTTT. Its protein product is CASSPNRATNEKLFF.

The chain employs TRBV6-2 or TRBV6-3 and TRBJ2-3; TRBD2 agrees at 11 bases. V lost 4 bases to trimming and J lost 5 bases; unmatched junction nucleotides: 5. Germline CDR1 MNHEY, CDR2 SVGEGT. The CDR3 contains 15 residues. Written as DNA, the CDR3 is TGTGCCAGCAGTTTTAGCGGGGGGGCCGTAGATACGCAGTATTTT. Amino acid sequence: CASSFSGGAVDTQYF.

This clone appeared once. Written as DNA, the CDR3 is TGTGCCAGCAGCCAAGATCTGGCAGTGCGGCATGTAGGCTACACCTTC. Protein sequence: CASSQDLAVRHVGYTF. The gene calls are TRBV4-2 and TRBJ1-2, with D hard to call. CDR3 length: 16 amino acids. V was clipped by 0 bases and J by 8 bases, with 19 bases between them. Germline assignment: CDR1 LGHNA and CDR2 YNFKEQ.

The V call is TRBV19, the J call TRBJ1-2, with 9 bases that match TRBD1. Germline CDR1 is LNHDA and CDR2 is SQIVND (reference sequence). J gave up 2 bases and V 5 bases, and 6 bases lay outside the gene matches. The CDR3 is made up of 15 amino acids. The CDR3: CASSQTGQGNYGYTF. In DNA, the CDR3 is TGTGCCAGTAGTCAAACGGGACAGGGAAACTATGGCTACACCTTC. Full variable domain (remainder filled in from reference TRBV19 and TRBJ1-2): DGGITQSPKYLFRKEGQNVTLSCEQNLNHDAMYWYRQDPGQGLRLIYYSQIVNDFQKGDIAEGYSVSREKKESFPLTVTSAQKNPTAFYLCASSQTGQGNYGYTFGSGTRLTVV.

This clone was observed a handful of times. The rearrangement joins TRBV11-2 to TRBJ1-4; D might be TRBD1 (6 bases). Germline V lookup: CDR1 SGHAT, CDR2 FQNNGV. The CDR3 extends over 14 amino acids. The ends were cut back, 2 bases at V and 8 bases at J, with 12 bases in the middle. CDR3 nucleotide sequence: TGTGCCAGCAGCTTAAAGGGGGTTCGAGAAAAACTGTTTTTT. Its translation: CASSLKGVREKLFF.

V is TRBV6-5 and J is TRBJ1-4, with D possibly matching TRBD1 (6 bases). The CDR3 length is 14 residues. The germline gives CDR1 MNHEY, CDR2 SVGAGI. Trimming took 5 bases from V and 2 from J, leaving 9 bases between them. Here the CDR3 DNA reads TGTGCCAGCAGTCGCGACAGGACTAATGAAAAACTGTTTTTT. Its protein product is CASSRDRTNEKLFF.

The chain carries TRBV27 and TRBJ1-5; 8 positions agree with TRBD1. Per the germline V gene, CDR1 is MNHEY and CDR2 is SMNVEV (reference sequence). The CDR3 covers 15 residues. Trimming cost V 3 bases and J 5 bases; bases outside gene matches: 6. The CDR3 DNA sequence: TGTGCCAGCAGTTTGGGGGACAGGCCCCATCAGCCCCAGCATTTT. Amino acids: CASSLGDRPHQPQHF.

This clone was picked up a small number of times. This chain connects TRBV30 to TRBJ1-1; the D is unclear. Germline V CDR1 and CDR2: GTSNPN, SVGIG (reference sequence). The length of the CDR3 is 12 residues. V was clipped by 2 bases and J by 6 bases, with 10 bases between them. CDR3 nucleotides: TGTGCCTGGAGTCCAGACACCTCTGAAGCTTTCTTT. As protein: CAWSPDTSEAFF.

CDR3 nucleotides: TGTGCCAGCAGTTACTCGATCGGGTCCTACGAGCAGTACGTC. Its protein product is CASSYSIGSYEQYV. The gene calls are TRBV6-2 or TRBV6-3 and TRBJ2-7; D is ambiguous. There are 14 residues in the CDR3. In germline, CDR1 is MNHEY, CDR2 SVGEGT. Trimming shortened V by 0 bases and J by 1 base, and 7 bases separated the two germline ends.

This chain joins TRBV4-3 and TRBJ2-1; TRBD2 matches at 11 bases. V lost 1 base and J lost 8; bases outside the gene matches: 10. CDR3 size: 17 residues. From germline, CDR1 is LGHNA and CDR2 YSLEER. The CDR3 loop is CASSQAGRLAGLYEQFF. CDR3 nucleotide sequence: TGCGCCAGCAGCCAAGCTGGTCGACTAGCGGGACTCTATGAGCAGTTCTTC.

V usage is TRBV5-4 and J usage is TRBJ2-3, with 11 bases aligning to TRBD1. Germline loops: CDR1 SGHNT, CDR2 YYREEE (reference sequence). CDR3 length: 16 amino acids. V shed 1 base, J shed 15 bases, and the junction held 16 bases outside the gene matches. CDR3 DNA: TGTGCCAGCAGCTTGCATCGGACAGGGGGCTTGTTCCCTCTATATTTT. Residues: CASSLHRTGGLFPLYF.

The chain uses TRBV27 and TRBJ1-2; no firm D call. The CDR3 loop spans 16 amino acids. Deletions cut 5 bases from V and 0 bases from J, with 16 bases between. Germline V gives CDR1 MNHEY, CDR2 SMNVEV (reference sequence). This CDR3 is CASSPAGDPTNYGYTF. CDR3 nucleotide sequence: TGTGCCAGCAGTCCCGCGGGTGACCCGACTAACTATGGCTACACCTTC.

This chain links TRBV25-1 with TRBJ1-2; unclear D gene. The V gene lost 5 bases and the J gene lost 0 bases, with 7 bases spanning the gap. CDR1 and CDR2 (germline): MGHDK, SYGVNS. CDR3 length equals 13 residues. In DNA, the CDR3 is TGTGCCAGCAGTACTCATACTAACTATGGCTACACCTTC. The encoded protein is CASSTHTNYGYTF.

The chain couples TRBV28 to TRBJ2-3, with 9 bases aligning to TRBD2. Germline V gene lookup returns CDR1 MDHEN and CDR2 SYDVKM. CDR3 length equals 16 residues. J was trimmed by 1 base and V by 1 base; bases with no gene match: 3. CDR3 protein: CASSLFVAGGTDTQYF. The CDR3 coding sequence is TGTGCCAGCAGTTTATTTGTAGCGGGGGGCACAGATACGCAGTATTTT.

The rearrangement uses TRBV11-3 and TRBJ1-5; D may be TRBD1 (5 bases). Trimming removed 11 bases at V and 6 bases at J, with 17 bases between. The CDR3 is made up of 13 amino acids. CDR1 and CDR2 (germline): SGHNT, YENEEA. The CDR3 loop reads CARGGGASQPQHF. CDR3 DNA sequence: TGTGCCCGGGGGGGAGGGGCGAGTCAGCCCCAGCATTTT.

The gene calls are TRBV9 and TRBJ1-4; 10 nucleotides line up with TRBD1. Germline assignment: CDR1 SGDLS and CDR2 YYNGEE. The CDR3 runs to 13 residues. The junction had 2 bases not matched to a gene; V was cut back by 6 bases and J by 6 bases. The CDR3 DNA sequence: TGTGCCAGCAAAGGGACAGGGGATGAAAAACTGTTTTTT. This sequence encodes CASKGTGDEKLFF.

As to this clone: Other nucleotide sequences from this sample produce the same CDR3. The chain is built from TRBV28 and TRBJ1-1; TRBD1 agrees at 7 bases. Germline V gene data show CDR1 as MDHEN and CDR2 as SYDVKM. This CDR3 has 15 amino acids. Trimming removed 2 bases from V and 0 bases from J; junction bases left unmatched: 3. This CDR3 reads CASSLPGQLNTEAFF. CDR3 coding DNA: TGTGCCAGCAGTTTACCGGGACAGTTGAACACTGAAGCTTTCTTT.

The J gene is TRBJ2-3, the V gene TRBV18; 15 nucleotides match TRBD2. Germline CDR1 and CDR2: KGHSH and LQKENI. The CDR3 length is 17 residues. J was trimmed by 6 bases and V by 2 bases; bases with no gene match: 6. The CDR3 is CASSPSGTSGRRDTQYF. The CDR3 DNA is TGTGCCAGCTCACCATCGGGGACTAGCGGGAGGAGGGATACGCAGTATTTT.

The rearrangement uses TRBV5-6 and TRBJ2-1; D possibly corresponds to TRBD1 (6 bases). Trimming pared 0 bases from V and 7 bases from J, leaving 14 bases between. There are 15 residues in the CDR3. The germline CDR1 and CDR2 sequences are SGHDT and YYEEEE. CDR3 sequence reads: CASSLGGRPRNEQFF. DNA for the CDR3: TGTGCCAGCAGCTTGGGGGGGCGCCCCCGGAATGAGCAGTTCTTC.

Comment on this clone: Sequence at one end of the junction differs from germline and may be a read error. The V and J genes are TRBV5-1 and TRBJ2-1, with 16 bases aligning to TRBD2. Per the germline V gene, CDR1 is SGHRS and CDR2 is YFSETQ. This CDR3 has 15 amino acids. The CDR3 DNA sequence: TGTGCCAGCAGCCCGGGACTAGCGGGAGGGCCTGAGCAGTTCTTC. Protein product: CASSPGLAGGPEQFF.

CDR3 coding DNA: TGTGCCAGCAGCCGAACTAGCGGGGGAAACACCGGGGAGCTGTTTTTT. Translating it yields CASSRTSGGNTGELFF. The chain combines TRBV14 with TRBJ2-2, with TRBD2 matching 11 bases. After removal of 4 bases from V and 2 bases from J, the junction contained 3 bases not matched to a gene. Germline CDR1 and CDR2: SGHDN and FVKESK. This CDR3 is 16 amino acids long.

The J gene is TRBJ1-1, the V gene TRBV29-1; possibly TRBD1 for D (6 bases). Deletions cut 1 base from V and 4 bases from J, with 16 bases between. Germline V gene lookup returns CDR1 SQVTM and CDR2 ANQGSEA. This CDR3 is 15 amino acids long. Here the CDR3 reads CSVEGTAIRGTEAFF. CDR3 nucleotide sequence: TGCAGCGTTGAAGGGACAGCAATCAGGGGCACTGAAGCTTTCTTT.

The CDR3 spells CASSLGLGTYNEQFF. CDR3 sequence (DNA): TGTGCCAGCAGCTTAGGACTAGGGACCTACAATGAGCAGTTCTTC. The J gene is TRBJ2-1, the V gene TRBV7-3; 7 positions match TRBD2. Germline lookup yields CDR1 SGHTA and CDR2 FQGTGA. After removal of 2 bases from V and 2 bases from J, the junction contained 3 bases not matched to a gene. The CDR3 is 15 amino acids.

This clone was counted a few times. The chain links TRBV5-1 to TRBJ1-2; 7 bases line up with TRBD1. Losses at the gene ends were 0 bases for V and 4 bases for J; bases not matched to a gene: 0. This CDR3 contains 13 residues. Germline CDR1 is SGHRS and CDR2 is YFSETQ. The CDR3 DNA follows: TGCGCCAGCAGCTTGGCAGGGGGCTATGGCTACACCTTC. The encoded protein is CASSLAGGYGYTF.

This clone came up a few times. The junction departs from the called germline gene at one end, perhaps through a read error. The chain uses TRBV28 and TRBJ1-4; perhaps TRBD1 as D (6 bases). CDR3 length: 15 amino acids. CDR1 and CDR2 (germline): MDHEN, SYDVKM. DNA of the CDR3: TGTGCCAGCAGTTTACCACAGGGAACTCATGAAAAACTGTTTTTT. Its protein product is CASSLPQGTHEKLFF.